The entry that follows covers one TCR beta chain sequence. This sample stems from a study of T cells in Graves' hyperthyroidism and ophthalmopathy. Per the germline V gene, CDR1 is MNHEY and CDR2 is SVGAGI. The trim removed 2 bases at V and 4 bases at J, leaving 9 bases unmatched. CDR3 length: 16 residues. The TCR beta CDR3 regions underwent amplification using RNA transcripts as the source. First-round RT-PCR with HTBI primers amplified the TCR CDR3 region. TCRdb re-analysed the multiplex PCR reads in MiXCR, keeping a single row per CDR3 protein. Here the sample spans around 700,000 distinct CDR3 sequences, about 19% being singletons. Lactation, pregnancy, other autoimmune disease or uncontrolled infection led to exclusion of patients.

The chain is built from TRBV6-5 and TRBJ1-2, with 8 bases fitting TRBD1. This TCR was sampled from a woman aged 45-59 years with Graves' hyperthyroidism that later progressed to Graves' ophthalmopathy. The source material was blood. The DNA of the CDR3 is TGTGCCAGCAGTTACCAGCCCCCGGGACAGGCCTATGGCTACACCTTC. The encoded protein is CASSYQPPGQAYGYTF.